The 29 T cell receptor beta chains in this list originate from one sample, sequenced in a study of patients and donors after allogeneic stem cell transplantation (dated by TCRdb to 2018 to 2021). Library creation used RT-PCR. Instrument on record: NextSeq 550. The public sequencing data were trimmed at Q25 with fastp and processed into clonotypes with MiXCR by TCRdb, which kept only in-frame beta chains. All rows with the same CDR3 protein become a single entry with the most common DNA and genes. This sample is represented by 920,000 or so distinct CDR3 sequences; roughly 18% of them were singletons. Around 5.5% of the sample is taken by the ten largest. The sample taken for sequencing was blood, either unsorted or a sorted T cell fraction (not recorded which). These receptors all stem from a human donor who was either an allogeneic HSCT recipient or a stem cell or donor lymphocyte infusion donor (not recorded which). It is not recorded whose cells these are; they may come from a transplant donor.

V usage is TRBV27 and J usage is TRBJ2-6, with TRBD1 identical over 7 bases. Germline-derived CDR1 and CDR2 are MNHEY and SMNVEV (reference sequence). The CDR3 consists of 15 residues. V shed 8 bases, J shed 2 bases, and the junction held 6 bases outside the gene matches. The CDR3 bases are TGTGCCAGCGCAAATACAGGGGCTGGGGCCAACGTCCTGACTTTC. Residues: CASANTGAGANVLTF.

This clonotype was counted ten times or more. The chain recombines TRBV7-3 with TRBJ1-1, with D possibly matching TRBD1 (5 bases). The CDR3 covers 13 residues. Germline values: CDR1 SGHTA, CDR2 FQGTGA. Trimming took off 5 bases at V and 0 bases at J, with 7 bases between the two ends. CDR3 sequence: CASSGGLNTEAFF. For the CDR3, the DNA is TGTGCCAGCAGCGGGGGACTGAACACTGAAGCTTTCTTT.

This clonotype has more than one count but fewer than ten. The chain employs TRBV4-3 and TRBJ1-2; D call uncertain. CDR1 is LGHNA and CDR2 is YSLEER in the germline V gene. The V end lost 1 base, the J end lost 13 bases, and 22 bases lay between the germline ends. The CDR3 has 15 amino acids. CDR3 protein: CASSQAPRDSVKGTF. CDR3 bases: TGCGCCAGCAGCCAAGCGCCAAGGGATTCTGTGAAGGGCACCTTC.

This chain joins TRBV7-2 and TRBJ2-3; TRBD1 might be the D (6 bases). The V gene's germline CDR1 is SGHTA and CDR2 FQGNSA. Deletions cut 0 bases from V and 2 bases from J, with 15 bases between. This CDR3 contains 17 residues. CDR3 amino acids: CASSLAGAFSYTDTQYF. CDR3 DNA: TGTGCCAGCAGCTTAGCGGGGGCCTTCTCCTACACAGATACGCAGTATTTT. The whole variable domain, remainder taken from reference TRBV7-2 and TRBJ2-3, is GAGVSQSPSNKVTEKGKDVELRCDPISGHTALYWYRQSLGQGLEFLIYFQGNSAPDKSGLPSDRFSAERTGGSVSTLTIQRTQQEDSAVYLCASSLAGAFSYTDTQYFGPGTRLTVL.

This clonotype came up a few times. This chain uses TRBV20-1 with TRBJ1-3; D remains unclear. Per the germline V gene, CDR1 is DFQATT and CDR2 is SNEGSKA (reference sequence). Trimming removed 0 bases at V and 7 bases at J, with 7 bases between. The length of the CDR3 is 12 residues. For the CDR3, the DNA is TGCAGTGCTAGAGAAGGTCCTAACACCATATATTTT. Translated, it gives CSAREGPNTIYF.

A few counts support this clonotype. In DNA form, the CDR3 reads TGTGCCAGCAGCTTAGGCCTGCTAAGCGATCAGACCCAGTACTTC. Residues: CASSLGLLSDQTQYF. The gene calls are TRBV11-2 and TRBJ2-5; D gene ambiguous. The V gene lost 1 base and the J gene lost 6 bases, with 15 bases spanning the gap. The CDR3 is 15 amino acids. Per germline, CDR1 SGHAT and CDR2 FQNNGV.

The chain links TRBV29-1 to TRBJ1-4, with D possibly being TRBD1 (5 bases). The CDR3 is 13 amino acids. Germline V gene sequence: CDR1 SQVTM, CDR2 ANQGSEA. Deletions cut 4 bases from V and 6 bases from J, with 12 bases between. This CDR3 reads CSVVSDKDEKLFF. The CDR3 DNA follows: TGCAGCGTTGTGTCGGACAAAGATGAAAAACTGTTTTTT.

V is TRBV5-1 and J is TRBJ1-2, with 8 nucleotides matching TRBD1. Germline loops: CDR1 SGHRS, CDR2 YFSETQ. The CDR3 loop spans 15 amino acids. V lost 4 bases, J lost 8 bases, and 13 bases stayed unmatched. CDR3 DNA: TGCGCCAGCAGCACACTGGGGCAGGGGGCCTGGGGCTACACCTTC. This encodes CASSTLGQGAWGYTF.

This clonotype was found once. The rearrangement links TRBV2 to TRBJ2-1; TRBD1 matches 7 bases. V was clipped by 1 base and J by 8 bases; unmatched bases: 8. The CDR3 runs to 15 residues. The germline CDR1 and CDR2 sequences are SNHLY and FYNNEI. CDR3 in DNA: TGTGCCAGCAGTGAAGAGGTGAAGGGGGCGCATGAGCAGTTCTTC. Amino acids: CASSEEVKGAHEQFF.

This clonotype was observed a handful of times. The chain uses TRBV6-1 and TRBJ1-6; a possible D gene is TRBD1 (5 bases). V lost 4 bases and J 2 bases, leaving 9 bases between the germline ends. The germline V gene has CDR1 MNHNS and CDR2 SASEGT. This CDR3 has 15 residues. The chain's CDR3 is CASSARQTYNSPLHF. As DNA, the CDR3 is TGTGCCAGCAGTGCAAGACAGACCTATAATTCACCCCTCCACTTT.

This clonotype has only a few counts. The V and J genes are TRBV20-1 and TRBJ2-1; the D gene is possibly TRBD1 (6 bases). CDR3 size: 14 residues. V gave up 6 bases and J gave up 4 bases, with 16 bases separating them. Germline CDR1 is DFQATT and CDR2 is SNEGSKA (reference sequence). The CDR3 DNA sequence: TGCAGTGCGGTCCGGGACACGTTTTACAATGAGCAGTTCTTC. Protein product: CSAVRDTFYNEQFF.

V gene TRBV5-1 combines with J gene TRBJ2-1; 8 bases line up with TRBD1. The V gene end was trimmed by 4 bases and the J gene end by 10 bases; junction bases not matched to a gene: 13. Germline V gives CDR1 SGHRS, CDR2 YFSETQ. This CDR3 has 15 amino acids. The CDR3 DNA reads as TGCGCCAGCAGCGTAGACAGGGGAGTCGGATGGGAGCAGTTCTTC. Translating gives CASSVDRGVGWEQFF.

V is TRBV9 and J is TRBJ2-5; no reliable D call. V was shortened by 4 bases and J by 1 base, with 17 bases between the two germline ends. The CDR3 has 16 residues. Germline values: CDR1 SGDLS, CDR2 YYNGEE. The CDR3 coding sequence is TGTGCCAGCAGCCCCCCGCCAGGCATCATCCAAGAGACCCAGTACTTC. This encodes CASSPPPGIIQETQYF. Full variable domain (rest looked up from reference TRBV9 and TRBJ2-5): DSGVTQTPKHLITATGQRVTLRCSPRSGDLSVYWYQQSLDQGLQFLIQYYNGEERAKGNILERFSAQQFPDLHSELNLSSLELGDSALYFCASSPPPGIIQETQYFGPGTRLLVL.

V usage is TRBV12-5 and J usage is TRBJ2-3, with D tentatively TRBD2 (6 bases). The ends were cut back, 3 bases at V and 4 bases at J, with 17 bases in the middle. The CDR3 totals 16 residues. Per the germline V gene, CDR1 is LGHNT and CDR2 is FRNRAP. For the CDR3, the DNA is TGTGCTAGTGGTTTTGGATTCGGGGGATCGGCAGATACGCAGTATTTT. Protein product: CASGFGFGGSADTQYF.

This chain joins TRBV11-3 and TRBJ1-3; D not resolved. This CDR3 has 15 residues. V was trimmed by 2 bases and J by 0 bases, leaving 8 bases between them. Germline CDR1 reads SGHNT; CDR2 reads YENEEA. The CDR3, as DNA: TGTGCCAGCAGCTTATCCGGATACTCTGGAAACACCATATATTTT. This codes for CASSLSGYSGNTIYF.

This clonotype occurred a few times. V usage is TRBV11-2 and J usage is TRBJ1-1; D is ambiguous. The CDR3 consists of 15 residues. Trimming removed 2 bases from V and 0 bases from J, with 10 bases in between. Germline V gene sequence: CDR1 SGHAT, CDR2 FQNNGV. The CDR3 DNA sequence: TGTGCCAGCAGCTTACTGGGAGCTATGAACACTGAAGCTTTCTTT. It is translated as CASSLLGAMNTEAFF.

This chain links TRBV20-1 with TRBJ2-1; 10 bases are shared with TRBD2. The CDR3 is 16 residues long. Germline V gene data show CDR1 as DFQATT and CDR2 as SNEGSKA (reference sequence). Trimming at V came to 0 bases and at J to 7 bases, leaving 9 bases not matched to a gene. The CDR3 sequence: CSARDLASGGTNEQFF. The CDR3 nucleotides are TGCAGTGCTAGAGATCTCGCTAGCGGGGGAACAAATGAGCAGTTCTTC.

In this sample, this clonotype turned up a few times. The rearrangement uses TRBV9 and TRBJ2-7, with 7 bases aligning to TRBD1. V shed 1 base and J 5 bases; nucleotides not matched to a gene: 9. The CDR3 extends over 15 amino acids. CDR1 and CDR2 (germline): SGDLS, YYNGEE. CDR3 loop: CASSVQGDRRNEQYF. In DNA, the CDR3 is TGTGCCAGCAGCGTACAGGGGGACCGCCGTAACGAGCAGTACTTC.

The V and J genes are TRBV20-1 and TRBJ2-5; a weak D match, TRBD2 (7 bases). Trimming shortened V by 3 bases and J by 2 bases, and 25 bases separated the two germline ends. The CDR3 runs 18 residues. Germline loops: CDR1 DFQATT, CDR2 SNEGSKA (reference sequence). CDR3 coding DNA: TGCAGTGCTAGCGAGGGGAGGGGGATAGCGGGTATTCAAGAGACCCAGTACTTC. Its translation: CSASEGRGIAGIQETQYF.

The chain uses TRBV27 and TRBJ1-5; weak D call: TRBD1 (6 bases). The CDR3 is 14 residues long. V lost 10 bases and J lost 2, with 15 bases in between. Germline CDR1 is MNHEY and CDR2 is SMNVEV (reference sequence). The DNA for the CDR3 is TGTGCCACTCAACAGGGTACGGGCAATCAGCCCCAGCATTTT. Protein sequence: CATQQGTGNQPQHF.

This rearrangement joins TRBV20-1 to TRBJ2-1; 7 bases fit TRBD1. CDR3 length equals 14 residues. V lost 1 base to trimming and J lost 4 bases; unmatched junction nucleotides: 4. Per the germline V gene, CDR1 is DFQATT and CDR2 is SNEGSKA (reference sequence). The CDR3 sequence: CSARAKGQYNEQFF. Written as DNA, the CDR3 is TGCAGTGCTAGAGCAAAGGGACAGTACAATGAGCAGTTCTTC.

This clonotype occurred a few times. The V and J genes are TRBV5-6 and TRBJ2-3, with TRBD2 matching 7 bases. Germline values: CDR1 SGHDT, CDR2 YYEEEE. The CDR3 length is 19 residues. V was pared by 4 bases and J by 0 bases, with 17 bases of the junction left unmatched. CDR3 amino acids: CASSDWGLAAQTSTDTQYF. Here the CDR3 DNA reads TGTGCCAGCAGCGATTGGGGTCTAGCGGCCCAAACCAGCACAGATACGCAGTATTTT.

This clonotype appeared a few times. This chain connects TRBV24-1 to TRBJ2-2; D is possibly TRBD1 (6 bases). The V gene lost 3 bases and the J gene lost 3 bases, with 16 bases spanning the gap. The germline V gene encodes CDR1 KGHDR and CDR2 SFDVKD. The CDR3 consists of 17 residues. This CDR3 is CATSDGFPGAYTGELFF. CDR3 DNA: TGTGCCACCAGTGATGGTTTTCCAGGGGCCTACACCGGGGAGCTGTTTTTT.

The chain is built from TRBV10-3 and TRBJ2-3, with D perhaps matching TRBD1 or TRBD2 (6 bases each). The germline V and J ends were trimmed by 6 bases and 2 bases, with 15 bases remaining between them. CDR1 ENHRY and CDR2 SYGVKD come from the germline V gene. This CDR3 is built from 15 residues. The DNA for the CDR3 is TGTGCCATCAGCCCGGGGAGGACAGACACAGATACGCAGTATTTT. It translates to CAISPGRTDTDTQYF.

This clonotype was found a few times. In nucleotides, the CDR3 is TGTGCCTGGGGACAACTCCAAGAGACCCAGTACTTC. Protein: CAWGQLQETQYF. The chain has TRBV30 and TRBJ2-5, with D possibly being TRBD1 (5 bases). V shed 5 bases and J shed 1 base, with 8 bases lying between them. Germline CDR1 GTSNPN, CDR2 SVGIG (reference sequence). This CDR3 has 12 residues.

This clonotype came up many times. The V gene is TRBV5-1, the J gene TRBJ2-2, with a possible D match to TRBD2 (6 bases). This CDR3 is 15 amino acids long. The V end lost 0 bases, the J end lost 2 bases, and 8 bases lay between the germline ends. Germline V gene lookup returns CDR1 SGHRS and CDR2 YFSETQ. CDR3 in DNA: TGCGCCAGCAGCTTGGCTAGCGCTAACACCGGGGAGCTGTTTTTT. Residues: CASSLASANTGELFF.

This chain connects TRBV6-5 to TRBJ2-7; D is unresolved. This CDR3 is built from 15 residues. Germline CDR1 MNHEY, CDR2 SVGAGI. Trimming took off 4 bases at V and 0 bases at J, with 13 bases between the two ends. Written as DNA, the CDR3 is TGTGCCAGCAGTTTCGGAGACTCCTTCTCCTACGAGCAGTACTTC. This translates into CASSFGDSFSYEQYF.

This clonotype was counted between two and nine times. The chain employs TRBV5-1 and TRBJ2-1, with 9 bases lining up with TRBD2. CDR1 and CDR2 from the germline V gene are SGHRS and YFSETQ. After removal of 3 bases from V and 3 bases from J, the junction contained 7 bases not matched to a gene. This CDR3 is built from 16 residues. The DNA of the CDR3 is TGCGCCAGCAGCTCGAGGGGAGCGGGAGGCTACAATGAGCAGTTCTTC. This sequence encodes CASSSRGAGGYNEQFF.

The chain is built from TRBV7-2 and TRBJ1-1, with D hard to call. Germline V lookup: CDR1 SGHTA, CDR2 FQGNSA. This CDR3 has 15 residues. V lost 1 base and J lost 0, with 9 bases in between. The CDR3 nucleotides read TGTGCCAGCAGCTTAGACGGCCGGATGAACACTGAAGCTTTCTTT. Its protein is CASSLDGRMNTEAFF.